The sequence of this TCR beta chain was determined in a study of T cell responses to AZD1222 COVID-19 vaccine. Sequencing was performed with immunoSEQ multiplex PCR; in TCRdb, only in-frame clones are kept and a portion is missing. Here the sample spans fewer than 150,000 clones, over 90% being singletons. Germline V gives CDR1 SGHNT, CDR2 YYREEE (reference sequence). This CDR3 region has 16 residues. Trimming at V came to 0 bases and at J to 1 base, leaving 2 bases not matched to a gene. This clone showed up just a few times. Its antigen is currently unknown. Notes on the study in general: It was only a handful of AZD1222 recipients who were seropositive at baseline.

Sequenced here: peripheral blood, sampled on day 0 of AZD1222 vaccination. The chain links TRBV5-4 to TRBJ2-2; 8 nucleotides agree with TRBD1. This TCR derives from an adult in good health. CDR3 sequence (DNA): TGTGCCAGCAGCTTGGCCGGGACAGGGAACACCGGGGAGCTGTTTTTT. This sequence encodes CASSLAGTGNTGELFF.